The entry below gives a single TCR beta chain sequence along with its context. This sample was taken from a study of CD8+ T cells in alopecia areata. The V and J ends lost 4 bases and 2 bases respectively, with 15 bases between them. The germline CDR1 and CDR2 sequences are LGHNT and FRNRAP. The CDR3 runs 15 residues. As the sequencing template, cDNA was produced by extracting RNA and reverse transcribing it. Profiling relied on immunoSEQ multiplex PCR, and the TCRdb table lists in-frame clones only, not all of them. Among some 170,000 clones listed, around 64% were seen once. The sequencing here drew on CD8+ T cells sorted from blood, taken at week 0. This receptor was obtained from a human donor with alopecia areata. V usage is TRBV12-5 and J usage is TRBJ2-7; D is uncertain. The CDR3 sequence: CASGSSLAPTYEQYF. Written as DNA, the CDR3 is TGTGCTAGTGGTTCATCCTTAGCCCCCACCTACGAGCAGTACTTC.